These T cell receptor beta chains were read from a single sample in a study of CD8 T cells in Susac syndrome. TCRdb called the immunoSEQ multiplex PCR reads again in MiXCR, with one record for every CDR3 protein. The profile covers about 280,000 distinct CDR3 sequences, with roughly 85% appearing a single time and 0.11% taken by the ten largest. What was sequenced was CD8+ T cells from PBMCs. Source of these receptors: a human donor with multiple sclerosis. Each CDR3 is given with its conserved first and last residue. The D gene is left open where the match is weak. Only part of the rows carry a size: once, few, many, or a class if the clone is expanded.

J: TRBJ1-2
D: NA
size: NA
V: TRBV6-1
CDR3: CASSEGDSFYGYTF
DNA: TGTGCCAGCAGTGAAGGCGACAGCTTCTATGGCTACACCTTC

J: TRBJ2-1
D: NA
size: NA
V: TRBV15
CDR3: CATSRDIRGSREQFF
DNA: TGTGCCACCAGCAGAGATATTAGGGGGAGCCGGGAGCAGTTCTTC

J: TRBJ2-7
D: NA
size: once
V: TRBV9
CDR3: CASSFDGRGEQYF
DNA: TGTGCCAGCAGCTTCGACGGACGGGGCGAGCAGTACTTC

J: TRBJ2-1
D: TRBD2
size: NA
V: TRBV30
CDR3: CALGEREVPYNEQFF
DNA: TGTGCCTTGGGGGAGCGGGAGGTCCCATACAATGAGCAGTTCTTC

J: TRBJ1-5
D: NA
size: NA
V: TRBV30
CDR3: CYPPEDSQDLNQPQHF
DNA: TGTTACCCTCCCGAGGACAGTCAAGATTTAAATCAGCCCCAGCATTTT

J: TRBJ2-7
D: TRBD2
size: NA
V: TRBV28
CDR3: CASSFWTSGSGTYYEQYF
DNA: TGTGCCAGCAGTTTCTGGACTAGCGGGAGTGGTACCTACTACGAGCAGTACTTC

J: TRBJ1-2
D: TRBD1
size: NA
V: TRBV30
CDR3: CAWSGGDRGNYGYTF
DNA: TGTGCCTGGAGTGGAGGGGACAGGGGGAACTATGGCTACACCTTC

J: TRBJ2-7
D: TRBD1
size: NA
V: TRBV13
CDR3: CASSLAGTGPSYEQYF
DNA: TGTGCCAGCAGCCTAGCCGGGACAGGGCCAAGCTACGAGCAGTACTTC

J: TRBJ2-1
D: NA
size: NA
V: TRBV10-3
CDR3: CAISEASEQFF
DNA: TGTGCCATCAGTGAGGCGAGTGAGCAGTTCTTC

J: TRBJ1-6
D: TRBD1
size: NA
V: TRBV5-1
CDR3: CASSTAGGATGTPLHF
DNA: TGCGCCAGCAGCACCGCAGGGGGCGCGACAGGAACACCCCTCCACTTT

J: TRBJ2-7
D: NA
size: NA
V: TRBV6-1
CDR3: CASSYGIYEQYF
DNA: TGTGCCAGCAGTTATGGGATTTACGAGCAGTACTTC

J: TRBJ1-1
D: NA
size: NA
V: TRBV2
CDR3: CASGVDSMNTEAFF
DNA: TGTGCCAGCGGGGTGGACAGCATGAACACTGAAGCTTTCTTT

J: TRBJ1-2
D: NA
size: few
V: TRBV6-1
CDR3: CASHDGYTF
DNA: TGTGCCAGCCATGACGGCTACACCTTC

J: TRBJ1-3
D: NA
size: NA
V: TRBV4-1
CDR3: CASSQRLMTDSGNTIYF
DNA: TGCGCCAGCAGCCAAAGGTTAATGACGGACTCTGGAAACACCATATATTTT

J: TRBJ2-5
D: NA
size: NA
V: TRBV11-2
CDR3: CASSQRGGQVRETQYF
DNA: TGTGCCAGCAGTCAACGGGGGGGACAGGTGCGGGAGACCCAGTACTTC

J: TRBJ2-1
D: NA
size: NA
V: TRBV19
CDR3: CASSIVLSSSYNEQFF
DNA: TGTGCCAGTAGTATAGTCCTTTCTAGCTCCTACAATGAGCAGTTCTTC

J: TRBJ2-1
D: TRBD2
size: few
V: TRBV7-2
CDR3: CASSFDAGAVYNEQFF
DNA: TGTGCCAGCAGCTTCGATGCGGGAGCTGTCTACAATGAGCAGTTCTTC

J: TRBJ2-1
D: NA
size: NA
V: TRBV4-1
CDR3: CASSQAAFLDEQFF
DNA: TGCGCCAGCAGCCAAGCCGCTTTTTTGGATGAGCAGTTCTTC

J: TRBJ2-7
D: TRBD2
size: once
V: TRBV29-1
CDR3: CSVEVRGREYEQYF
DNA: TGCAGCGTTGAAGTCCGCGGGAGAGAGTACGAGCAGTACTTC

J: TRBJ1-1
D: TRBD1
size: NA
V: TRBV7-8
CDR3: CASSFGTGGFYTEAFF
DNA: TGTGCCAGCAGCTTCGGGACAGGGGGCTTTTACACTGAAGCTTTCTTT

J: TRBJ2-5
D: TRBD2
size: once
V: TRBV9
CDR3: CASSVRSGSRETQYF
DNA: TGTGCCAGCAGCGTACGTAGCGGGAGCAGAGAGACCCAGTACTTC

J: TRBJ2-1
D: NA
size: NA
V: TRBV14
CDR3: CASSHRGRGNEQFF
DNA: TGTGCCAGCAGCCACCGGGGTCGAGGAAATGAGCAGTTCTTC

J: TRBJ2-1
D: NA
size: NA
V: TRBV27
CDR3: CASSLGRGHEQFF
DNA: TGTGCCAGCAGTTTAGGGAGGGGGCATGAGCAGTTCTTC

J: TRBJ1-2
D: NA
size: NA
V: TRBV6-1
CDR3: CASILSGGTKASTGGYTF
DNA: TGTGCCAGCATCCTCTCGGGTGGGACGAAGGCTTCAACGGGCGGCTACACCTTC

J: TRBJ2-2
D: NA
size: once
V: TRBV5-1
CDR3: CASSQRQAHTGELFF
DNA: TGCGCCAGCAGTCAGAGACAGGCGCACACCGGGGAGCTGTTTTTT

J: TRBJ2-1
D: TRBD2
size: NA
V: TRBV7-9
CDR3: CASSNSGSTYNEQFF
DNA: TGTGCCAGCAGCAATAGCGGGAGTACCTACAATGAGCAGTTCTTC

J: TRBJ2-5
D: TRBD2
size: NA
V: TRBV15
CDR3: CATSRGLVVMRETQYF
DNA: TGTGCCACCAGCAGGGGACTAGTGGTTATGCGGGAGACCCAGTACTTC

J: TRBJ2-5
D: NA
size: NA
V: TRBV7-9
CDR3: CASSLGGMLQETQYF
DNA: TGTGCCAGCAGCTTAGGCGGGATGCTCCAAGAGACCCAGTACTTC

J: TRBJ2-7
D: NA
size: NA
V: TRBV7-9
CDR3: CASSSSQSIYEQYF
DNA: TGTGCCAGCAGCTCCTCGCAGAGTATTTACGAGCAGTACTTC

J: TRBJ2-1
D: NA
size: NA
V: TRBV15
CDR3: CATSRGAVSYNEQFF
DNA: TGTGCCACCAGTCGGGGCGCGGTCTCCTACAATGAGCAGTTCTTC

J: TRBJ2-7
D: TRBD1
size: NA
V: TRBV9
CDR3: CASSAGTGPFYEQYF
DNA: TGTGCCAGCAGCGCGGGGACAGGCCCATTCTACGAGCAGTACTTC

J: TRBJ2-7
D: NA
size: NA
V: TRBV3-1
CDR3: CASSHPGPSYEQYF
DNA: TGTGCCAGCAGCCATCCAGGGCCCTCCTACGAGCAGTACTTC

J: TRBJ1-1
D: NA
size: few
V: TRBV5-1
CDR3: CASSPGMNTEAFF
DNA: TGCGCCAGCAGCCCCGGTATGAACACTGAAGCTTTCTTT

J: TRBJ2-7
D: NA
size: NA
V: TRBV7-2
CDR3: CASSTTGVLYEQYF
DNA: TGTGCCAGCAGCACGACAGGTGTCCTCTACGAGCAGTACTTC

J: TRBJ1-2
D: NA
size: NA
V: TRBV20-1
CDR3: CSARDIASSSYGYTF
DNA: TGCAGTGCTAGAGATATTGCCAGTTCGAGCTATGGCTACACCTTC

J: TRBJ2-5
D: TRBD1
size: NA
V: TRBV2
CDR3: CASSEALGQGIETQYF
DNA: TGTGCCAGCAGTGAAGCCTTGGGACAGGGGATCGAGACCCAGTACTTC

J: TRBJ2-1
D: NA
size: NA
V: TRBV29-1
CDR3: CSAVGDTYNEQFF
DNA: TGCAGCGCTGTAGGGGACACTTACAATGAGCAGTTCTTC

J: TRBJ2-5
D: NA
size: few
V: TRBV6-5
CDR3: CASSSDFQETQYF
DNA: TGTGCCAGCAGTTCGGACTTCCAAGAGACCCAGTACTTC

J: TRBJ1-2
D: NA
size: NA
V: TRBV14
CDR3: CASSLRGMSYGYTF
DNA: TGTGCCAGCAGCCTACGGGGGATGAGCTATGGCTACACCTTC

J: TRBJ1-1
D: NA
size: few
V: TRBV7-3
CDR3: CASSLKIGVGGETLKLFF
DNA: TGTGCCAGCAGCTTAAAGATCGGTGTAGGGGGAGAAACACTGAAGCTTTTCTTT

J: TRBJ1-5
D: NA
size: NA
V: TRBV28
CDR3: CASSLEGHQPQHF
DNA: TGTGCCAGCAGTTTAGAGGGGCATCAGCCCCAGCATTTT

J: TRBJ2-1
D: NA
size: once
V: TRBV27
CDR3: CASSATGPYNEQFF
DNA: TGTGCCAGCAGTGCCACAGGGCCCTACAATGAGCAGTTCTTC

J: TRBJ1-3
D: NA
size: NA
V: TRBV9
CDR3: CASSYPQGGSSGNTIYF
DNA: TGTGCCAGCAGTTACCCCCAGGGCGGGAGTTCTGGAAACACCATATATTTT

J: TRBJ1-2
D: NA
size: NA
V: TRBV21-1
CDR3: CASSPLGTNYGYTF
DNA: TGTGCCAGCAGCCCCTTAGGGACTAACTATGGCTACACCTTC

J: TRBJ2-1
D: TRBD2
size: NA
V: TRBV14
CDR3: CASSQAGGRGNEQFF
DNA: TGTGCCAGCAGTCAAGCGGGAGGACGGGGCAATGAGCAGTTCTTC